This TCR beta chain was observed in a study of blood T cell repertoires in COVID-19. Study-level background: Researchers got acute and convalescent COVID-19 samples from the United States, Italy and Spain. PBMCs, B-cell-depleted T cells, or T cells were the source of the cDNA or gDNA that made up the material.

Original handling: From reference gene primer amplification, estimates of nucleated cell counts were derived. TCRdb's table, derived via immunoSEQ multiplex PCR, lists solely in-frame clones and lacks some. V, J and clone size are taken as reported in that table, and D and trimming were inferred from the DNA itself. The profile shows roughly 98,000 clones, 85% to 95% of them singletons. Trimming pared 4 bases from V and 2 bases from J, leaving 14 bases between. The length of the CDR3 is 15 residues. CDR1 LGHDT and CDR2 YNNKEL come from the germline V gene (reference sequence). The TCR comes from a woman aged 60 to 75 with active COVID-19. Sequenced input: peripheral blood. J is TRBJ2-5 and V is TRBV3-1 (or the pseudogene TRBV3-2); TRBD2 might be the D (6 bases). The CDR3 sequence is CASSPSGTLQETQYF. CDR3 sequence (DNA): TGTGCCAGCAGCCCGTCAGGGACTTTACAAGAGACCCAGTACTTC.